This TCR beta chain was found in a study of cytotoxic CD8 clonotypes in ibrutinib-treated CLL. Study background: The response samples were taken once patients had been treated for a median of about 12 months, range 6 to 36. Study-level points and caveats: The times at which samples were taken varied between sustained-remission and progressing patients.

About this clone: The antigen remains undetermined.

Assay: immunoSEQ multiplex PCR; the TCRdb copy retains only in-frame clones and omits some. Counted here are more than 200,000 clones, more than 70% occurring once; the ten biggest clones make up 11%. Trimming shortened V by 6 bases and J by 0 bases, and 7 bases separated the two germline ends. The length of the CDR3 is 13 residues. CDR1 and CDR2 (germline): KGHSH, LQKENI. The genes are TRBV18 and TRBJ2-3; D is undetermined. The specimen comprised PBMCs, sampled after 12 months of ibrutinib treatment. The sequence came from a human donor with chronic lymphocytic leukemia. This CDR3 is CASSQTSTDTQYF. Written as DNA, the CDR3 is TGTGCCAGCTCGCAAACTAGCACAGATACGCAGTATTTT.